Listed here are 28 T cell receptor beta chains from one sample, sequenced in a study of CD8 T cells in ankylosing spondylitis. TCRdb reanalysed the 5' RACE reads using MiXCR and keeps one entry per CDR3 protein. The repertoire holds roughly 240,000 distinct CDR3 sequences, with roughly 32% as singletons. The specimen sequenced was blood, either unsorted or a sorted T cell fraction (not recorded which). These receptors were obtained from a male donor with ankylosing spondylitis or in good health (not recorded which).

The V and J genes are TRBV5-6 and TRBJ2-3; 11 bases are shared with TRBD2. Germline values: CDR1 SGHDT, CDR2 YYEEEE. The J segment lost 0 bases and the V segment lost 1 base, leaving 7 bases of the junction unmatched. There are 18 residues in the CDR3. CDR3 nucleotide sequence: TGTGCCAGCAGCTTGCCGGGACTAGCGGACACTAGCACAGATACGCAGTATTTT. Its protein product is CASSLPGLADTSTDTQYF.

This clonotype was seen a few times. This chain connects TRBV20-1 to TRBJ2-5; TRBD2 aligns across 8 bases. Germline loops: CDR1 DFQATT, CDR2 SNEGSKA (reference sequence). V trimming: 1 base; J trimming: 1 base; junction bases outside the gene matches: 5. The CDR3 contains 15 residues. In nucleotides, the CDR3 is TGCAGTGCTAGAGGCCAGCGGGGGACCCAAGAGACCCAGTACTTC. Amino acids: CSARGQRGTQETQYF.

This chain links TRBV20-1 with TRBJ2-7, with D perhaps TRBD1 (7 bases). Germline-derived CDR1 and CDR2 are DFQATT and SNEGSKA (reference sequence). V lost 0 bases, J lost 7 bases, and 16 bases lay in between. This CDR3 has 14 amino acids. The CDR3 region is CSARDIRRGQEQYF. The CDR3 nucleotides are TGCAGTGCTAGAGATATTCGGAGGGGGCAAGAGCAGTACTTC.

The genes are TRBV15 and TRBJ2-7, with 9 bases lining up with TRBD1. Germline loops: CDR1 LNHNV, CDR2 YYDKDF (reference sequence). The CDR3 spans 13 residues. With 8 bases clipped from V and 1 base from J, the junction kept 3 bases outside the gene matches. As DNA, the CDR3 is TGTGCCACCTCTGACAGGGGGTCCTACGAGCAGTACTTC. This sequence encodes CATSDRGSYEQYF.

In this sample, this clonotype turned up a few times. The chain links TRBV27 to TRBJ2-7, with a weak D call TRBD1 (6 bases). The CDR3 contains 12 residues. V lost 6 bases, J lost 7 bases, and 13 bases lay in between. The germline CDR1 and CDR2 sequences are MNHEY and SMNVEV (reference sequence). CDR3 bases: TGTGCCAGCAGCACAGGGTTCGGGGAGCAGTACTTC. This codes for CASSTGFGEQYF.

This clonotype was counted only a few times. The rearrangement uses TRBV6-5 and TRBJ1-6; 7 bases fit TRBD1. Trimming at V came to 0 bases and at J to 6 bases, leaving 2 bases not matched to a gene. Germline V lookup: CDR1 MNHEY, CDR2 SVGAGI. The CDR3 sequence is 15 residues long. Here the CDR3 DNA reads TGTGCCAGCAGTTACTCGGCAGGGGGTAATTCACCCCTCCACTTT. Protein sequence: CASSYSAGGNSPLHF.

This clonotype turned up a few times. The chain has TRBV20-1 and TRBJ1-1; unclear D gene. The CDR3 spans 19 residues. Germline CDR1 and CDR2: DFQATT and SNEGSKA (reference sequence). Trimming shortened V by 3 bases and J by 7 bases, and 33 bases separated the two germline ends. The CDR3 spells CSASGGSFFLMGCLGEAFF. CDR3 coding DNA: TGCAGTGCTAGTGGAGGCTCCTTCTTCCTGATGGGATGTCTTGGTGAAGCTTTCTTT.

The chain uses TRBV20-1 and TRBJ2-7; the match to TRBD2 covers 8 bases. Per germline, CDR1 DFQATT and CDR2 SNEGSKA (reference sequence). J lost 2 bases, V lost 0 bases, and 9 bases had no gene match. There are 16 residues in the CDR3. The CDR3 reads CSARDQRAGATYEQYF. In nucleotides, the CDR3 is TGCAGTGCTAGAGATCAGCGAGCGGGGGCTACCTACGAGCAGTACTTC.

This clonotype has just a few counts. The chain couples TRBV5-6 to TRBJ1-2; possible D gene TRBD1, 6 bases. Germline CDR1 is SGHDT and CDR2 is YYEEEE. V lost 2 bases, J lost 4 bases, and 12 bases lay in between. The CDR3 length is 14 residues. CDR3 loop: CASSFVRGGYGYTF. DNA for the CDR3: TGTGCCAGCAGCTTTGTCAGGGGAGGCTATGGCTACACCTTC.

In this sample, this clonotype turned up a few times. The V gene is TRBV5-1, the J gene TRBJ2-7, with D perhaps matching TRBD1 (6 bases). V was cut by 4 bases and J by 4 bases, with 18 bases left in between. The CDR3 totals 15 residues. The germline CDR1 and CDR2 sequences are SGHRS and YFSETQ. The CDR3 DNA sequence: TGCGCCAGCAGCGCCCCGACAGGTTTGGGTTACGAGCAGTACTTC. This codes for CASSAPTGLGYEQYF.

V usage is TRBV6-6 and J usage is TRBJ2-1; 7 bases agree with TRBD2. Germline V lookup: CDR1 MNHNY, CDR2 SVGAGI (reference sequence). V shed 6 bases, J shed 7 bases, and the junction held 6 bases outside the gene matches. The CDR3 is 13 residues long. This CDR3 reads CASRNGGNNEQFF. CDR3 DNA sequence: TGTGCCAGCAGAAACGGGGGGAATAATGAGCAGTTCTTC.

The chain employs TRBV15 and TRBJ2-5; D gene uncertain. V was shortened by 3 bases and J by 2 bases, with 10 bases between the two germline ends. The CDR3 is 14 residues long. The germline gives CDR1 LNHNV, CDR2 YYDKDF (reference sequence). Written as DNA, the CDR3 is TGTGCCACCAGCAGTCGACTCCAGCAAGAGACCCAGTACTTC. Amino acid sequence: CATSSRLQQETQYF.

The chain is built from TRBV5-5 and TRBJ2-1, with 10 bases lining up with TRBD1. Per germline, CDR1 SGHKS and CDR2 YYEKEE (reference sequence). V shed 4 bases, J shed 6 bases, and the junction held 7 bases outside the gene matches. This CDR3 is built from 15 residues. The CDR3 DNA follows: TGTGCCAGCAGCCCGGACAGGGGGAAAACCAATGAGCAGTTCTTC. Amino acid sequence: CASSPDRGKTNEQFF.

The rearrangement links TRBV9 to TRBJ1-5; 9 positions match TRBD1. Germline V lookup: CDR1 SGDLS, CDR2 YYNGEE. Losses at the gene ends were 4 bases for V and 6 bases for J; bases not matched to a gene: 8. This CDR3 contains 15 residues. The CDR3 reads CASSPRTGEGQPQHF. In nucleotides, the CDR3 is TGTGCCAGCAGCCCGCGGACAGGGGAAGGTCAGCCCCAGCATTTT.

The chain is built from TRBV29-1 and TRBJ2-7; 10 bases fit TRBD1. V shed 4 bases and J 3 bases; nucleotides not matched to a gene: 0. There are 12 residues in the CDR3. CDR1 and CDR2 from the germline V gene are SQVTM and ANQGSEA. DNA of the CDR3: TGCAGCGTTGGGGACAGGGGCTACGAGCAGTACTTC. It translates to CSVGDRGYEQYF.

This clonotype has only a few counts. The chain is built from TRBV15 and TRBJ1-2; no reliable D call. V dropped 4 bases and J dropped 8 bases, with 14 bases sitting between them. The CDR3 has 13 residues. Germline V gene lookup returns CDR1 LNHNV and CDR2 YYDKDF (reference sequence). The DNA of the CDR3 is TGTGCCACCAGCACCCCAGAAAAGGGAGGCTACACCTTC. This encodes CATSTPEKGGYTF.

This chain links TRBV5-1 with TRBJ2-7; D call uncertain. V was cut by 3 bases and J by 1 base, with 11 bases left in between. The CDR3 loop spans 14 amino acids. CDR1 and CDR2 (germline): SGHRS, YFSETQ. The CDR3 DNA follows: TGCGCCAGCAGCTCCACGTCCGGATCCTACGAGCAGTACTTC. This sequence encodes CASSSTSGSYEQYF.

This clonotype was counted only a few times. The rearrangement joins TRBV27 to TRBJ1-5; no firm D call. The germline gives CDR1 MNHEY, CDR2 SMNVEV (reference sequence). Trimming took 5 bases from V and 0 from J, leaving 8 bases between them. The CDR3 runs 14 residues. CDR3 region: CASSPRYSNQPQHF. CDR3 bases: TGTGCCAGCAGTCCCCGGTATAGCAATCAGCCCCAGCATTTT.

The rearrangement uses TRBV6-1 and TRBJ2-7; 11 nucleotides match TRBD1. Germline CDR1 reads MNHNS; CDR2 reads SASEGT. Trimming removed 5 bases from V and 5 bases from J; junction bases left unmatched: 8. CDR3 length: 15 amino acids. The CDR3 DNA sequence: TGTGCCAGCAGTAAATCCGGGACAGGGGGAAACGAGCAGTACTTC. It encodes CASSKSGTGGNEQYF.

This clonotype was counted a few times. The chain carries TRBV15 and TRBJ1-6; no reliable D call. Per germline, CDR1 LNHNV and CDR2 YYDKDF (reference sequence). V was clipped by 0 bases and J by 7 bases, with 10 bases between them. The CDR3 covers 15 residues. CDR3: CATSREAGKNSPLHF. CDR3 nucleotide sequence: TGTGCCACCAGCAGAGAGGCGGGGAAAAATTCACCCCTCCACTTT.

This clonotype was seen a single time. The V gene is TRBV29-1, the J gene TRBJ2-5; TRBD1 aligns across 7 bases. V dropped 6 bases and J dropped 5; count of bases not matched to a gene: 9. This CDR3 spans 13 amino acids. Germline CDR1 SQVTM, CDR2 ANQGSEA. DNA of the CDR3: TGCAGCGTCATACAGGGGATGAAGGAGACCCAGTACTTC. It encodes CSVIQGMKETQYF.

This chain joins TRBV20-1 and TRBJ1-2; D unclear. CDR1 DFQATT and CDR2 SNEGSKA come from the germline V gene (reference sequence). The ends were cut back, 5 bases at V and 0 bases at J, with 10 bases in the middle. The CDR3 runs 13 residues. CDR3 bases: TGCAGTGCTGGGTTCCCAGCTAACTATGGCTACACCTTC. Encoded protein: CSAGFPANYGYTF.

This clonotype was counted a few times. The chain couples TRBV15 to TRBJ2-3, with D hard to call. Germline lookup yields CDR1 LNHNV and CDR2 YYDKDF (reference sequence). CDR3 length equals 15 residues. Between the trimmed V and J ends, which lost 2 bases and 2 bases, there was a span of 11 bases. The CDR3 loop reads CATSRLDTFTDTQYF. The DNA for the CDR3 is TGTGCCACCAGCAGACTAGATACGTTCACAGATACGCAGTATTTT.

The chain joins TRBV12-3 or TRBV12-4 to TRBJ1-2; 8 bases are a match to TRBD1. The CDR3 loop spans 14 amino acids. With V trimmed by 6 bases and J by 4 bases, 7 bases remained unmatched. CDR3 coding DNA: TGTGCCAGCAGGCCAGGGGGCGCGGGCTATGGCTACACCTTC. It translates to CASRPGGAGYGYTF.

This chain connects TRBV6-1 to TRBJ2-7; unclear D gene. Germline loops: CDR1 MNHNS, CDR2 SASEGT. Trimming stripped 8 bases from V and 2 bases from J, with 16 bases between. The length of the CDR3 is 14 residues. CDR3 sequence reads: CASSPSGRTYEQYF. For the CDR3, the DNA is TGTGCCAGCTCCCCGTCGGGCAGGACCTACGAGCAGTACTTC.

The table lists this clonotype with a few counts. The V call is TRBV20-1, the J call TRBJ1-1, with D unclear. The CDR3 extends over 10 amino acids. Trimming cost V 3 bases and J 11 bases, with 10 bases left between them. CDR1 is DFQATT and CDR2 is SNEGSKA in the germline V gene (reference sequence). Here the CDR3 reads CSASGWDAFF. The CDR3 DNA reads TGCAGTGCTAGTGGATGGGATGCTTTCTTT.

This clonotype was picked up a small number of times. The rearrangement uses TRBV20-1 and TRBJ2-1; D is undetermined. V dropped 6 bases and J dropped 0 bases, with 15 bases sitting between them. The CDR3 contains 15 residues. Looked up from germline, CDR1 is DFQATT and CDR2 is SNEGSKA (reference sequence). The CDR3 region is CSADTITRSYNEQFF. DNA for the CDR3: TGCAGTGCAGACACCATAACACGCTCCTACAATGAGCAGTTCTTC.

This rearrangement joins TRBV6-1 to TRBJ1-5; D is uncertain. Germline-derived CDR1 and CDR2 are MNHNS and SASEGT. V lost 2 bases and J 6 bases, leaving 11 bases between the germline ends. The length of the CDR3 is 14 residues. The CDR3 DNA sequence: TGTGCCAGCAGTGAATCTCACGCGGGTCAGCCCCAGCATTTT. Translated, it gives CASSESHAGQPQHF.